A single T cell receptor (beta chain) is shown here with its context. This table comes from immunoSEQ multiplex PCR, and its TCRdb copy is limited to in-frame clones, with some not included. The sample yields around 300,000 clones, approximately 90% seen once. The data were taken from a study of blood T cell repertoires in COVID-19. Input material: peripheral blood. The source of this sequence is a young woman with active or convalescent COVID-19.

CDR3 bases: TGTGCCAGCAGCTTAACCGGGACCGGGGAGCTGTTTTTT. Its translation: CASSLTGTGELFF. V usage is TRBV7-3 and J usage is TRBJ2-2, with D unclear. The V end lost 0 bases, the J end lost 5 bases, and 4 bases lay between the germline ends. Per the germline V gene, CDR1 is SGHTA and CDR2 is FQGTGA. The CDR3 covers 13 residues.